This TCR beta chain was observed in a study of blood T cell repertoires in COVID-19. Study details: T cells, B-cell-depleted T cells, or PBMCs supplied cDNA or gDNA.

This CDR3 comprises 14 residues. With 5 bases removed from V and 10 bases from J, the gap between germline ends came to 15 bases. Germline CDR1 SGHTA, CDR2 FQGNSA. As originally analysed: Reference gene primer amplification gave nucleated cell count estimates. Generated by immunoSEQ multiplex PCR, the TCRdb table keeps only in-frame clones and is missing some. For V, J and clone size, that table is used; D and trimming come from the DNA. Here the sample spans just under 150,000 clones, about nine tenths being singletons. Material for sequencing was peripheral blood. This TCR was recovered from a human donor in a cohort sampled during active COVID-19. This chain joins TRBV7-2 and TRBJ1-6; D gene ambiguous. Here the CDR3 reads CASSTRAGESPLHF. The CDR3 nucleotides read TGTGCCAGCAGCACCCGGGCCGGGGAATCACCCCTCCACTTT.